The 11 T cell receptor beta chains presented below share a single source sample, sequenced in a study of Graves' ophthalmopathy and Graves' hyperthyroidism. RNA transcripts provided the template for amplifying TCR beta CDR3 regions. In the first round, RT-PCR was carried out with HTBI primers, and a multiplex PCR formed the second round. One entry per CDR3 protein, called by TCRdb with MiXCR from the multiplex PCR reads. The sample lists roughly 39,000 distinct CDR3 sequences, roughly 50% occurring once. The sequencing sample was made of peripheral blood. These receptors all come from an adult woman with stable Graves' hyperthyroidism.

This chain links TRBV7-9 with TRBJ2-2; D remains unclear. The CDR3 loop spans 15 amino acids. The V end was cut by 4 bases, the J end by 7 bases, with 16 bases between. The germline V gene has CDR1 SEHNR and CDR2 FQNEAQ (reference sequence). CDR3 DNA: TGTGCCAGCAGCTCTACCCTAGTCGGTCGCGGGGAGCTGTTTTTT. Its protein is CASSSTLVGRGELFF.

The chain has TRBV2 and TRBJ2-7; 10 bases line up with TRBD2. The J segment lost 5 bases and the V segment lost 8 bases, leaving 3 bases of the junction unmatched. The CDR3 spans 12 residues. The germline V gene encodes CDR1 SNHLY and CDR2 FYNNEI. CDR3 loop: CASAGLANEQYF. The CDR3 DNA reads as TGTGCCAGCGCGGGACTAGCGAACGAGCAGTACTTC. Together with reference TRBV2 and TRBJ2-7, the CDR3 gives the full variable domain: EPEVTQTPSHQVTQMGQEVILRCVPISNHLYFYWYRQILGQKVEFLVSFYNNEISEKSEIFDDQFSVERPDGSNFTLKIRSTKLEDSAMYFCASAGLANEQYFGPGTRLTVT.

This chain connects TRBV20-1 to TRBJ2-7; 8 bases match TRBD1. Germline values: CDR1 DFQATT, CDR2 SNEGSKA (reference sequence). This CDR3 comprises 9 residues. The CDR3 DNA sequence: TGCAGACAGGGGGGCGAGCAGTACTTC. Amino acid sequence: CRQGGEQYF.

This rearrangement joins TRBV20-1 to TRBJ2-7; 9 bases are shared with TRBD1. Germline trimming cut 1 base from V and 6 bases from J; bases unmatched to any gene: 4. Per the germline V gene, CDR1 is DFQATT and CDR2 is SNEGSKA (reference sequence). The CDR3 is 13 amino acids. Here the CDR3 reads CSARGGQGIEQYF. DNA for the CDR3: TGCAGTGCTAGAGGGGGACAGGGAATCGAGCAGTACTTC.

The chain joins TRBV20-1 to TRBJ1-4, with D uncertain. V shed 3 bases and J shed 10 bases, with 15 bases lying between them. CDR1 and CDR2 (germline): DFQATT, SNEGSKA (reference sequence). CDR3 length: 13 amino acids. The CDR3 spells CSASGRAEGKLFF. The CDR3 nucleotides are TGCAGTGCTAGCGGTAGGGCCGAGGGAAAACTGTTTTTT.

The chain joins TRBV7-9 to TRBJ2-2; 13 bases are shared with TRBD2. The CDR3 is 17 residues long. The V and J ends lost 8 bases and 9 bases, in that order; junction bases with no gene match: 15. The germline gives CDR1 SEHNR, CDR2 FQNEAQ (reference sequence). CDR3 sequence reads: CASSPFGTSGTFRELFF. The CDR3 DNA follows: TGTGCCAGCTCACCTTTTGGGACTAGCGGGACCTTCCGGGAGCTGTTTTTT. Complete variable domain (other parts from reference TRBV7-9 and TRBJ2-2): DTGVSQNPRHKITKRGQNVTFRCDPISEHNRLYWYRQTLGQGPEFLTYFQNEAQLEKSRLLSDRFSAERPKGSFSTLEIQRTEQGDSAMYLCASSPFGTSGTFRELFFGEGSRLTVL.

This clonotype was counted once. The rearrangement uses TRBV2 and TRBJ2-5; 10 bases fit TRBD2. The V gene's germline CDR1 is SNHLY and CDR2 FYNNEI. Germline trimming cut 6 bases from V and 5 bases from J; bases unmatched to any gene: 12. This CDR3 is 16 amino acids long. CDR3 amino acids: CASSHAASGSWETQYF. Written as DNA, the CDR3 is TGTGCCAGCAGCCATGCGGCTAGCGGGAGTTGGGAGACCCAGTACTTC.

A word on this clonotype: Sequence at one end of the junction differs from germline and may be a read error. The rearrangement links TRBV15 to TRBJ2-5, with 14 bases matching TRBD2. The CDR3 length is 17 residues. Germline assignment: CDR1 LNHNV and CDR2 YYDKDF (reference sequence). Written as DNA, the CDR3 is TGTGCCACCCGCAGAGAACCGACTAGCGGGAGGGCAGAGACCCAGTACTTC. This gives the protein CATRREPTSGRAETQYF.

The CDR3 DNA reads as TGTGCCAGCAGCCAAGGAACGGACAGGGGGTATGGCTACACCTTC. Translating gives CASSQGTDRGYGYTF. The J gene is TRBJ1-2, the V gene TRBV4-2; TRBD1 matches at 10 bases. With V trimmed by 1 base and J by 5 bases, 4 bases remained unmatched. Per germline, CDR1 LGHNA and CDR2 YNFKEQ. The CDR3 is 15 amino acids.

Turning to this clonotype: Germline is not matched at one junction end, which may reflect a read error. V gene TRBV10-2 combines with J gene TRBJ2-2, with D possibly being TRBD2 (6 bases). The CDR3 totals 12 residues. CDR1 is WSHSY, CDR2 SAAADI, per germline. This CDR3 reads CASILGTGGLFF. The CDR3 coding sequence is TGCGCCAGCATCCTAGGGACTGGGGGGCTGTTTTTT.

At least ten counts were recorded for this clonotype. This chain links TRBV24-1 with TRBJ1-5, with a weak D call TRBD1 (6 bases). Trimming shortened V by 1 base and J by 1 base, and 7 bases separated the two germline ends. Germline V gene lookup returns CDR1 KGHDR and CDR2 SFDVKD. This CDR3 is 15 amino acids long. CDR3 loop: CATSDFDRSNQPQHF. The CDR3 DNA sequence: TGTGCCACCAGTGATTTCGACAGGAGCAATCAGCCCCAGCATTTT.